This T cell receptor (beta chain) was recorded in a study of OX40 agonist ivuxolimab in advanced cancers. V dropped 0 bases and J dropped 0 bases, with 18 bases sitting between them. The CDR3 is 18 amino acids. The germline gives CDR1 SEHNR, CDR2 FQNEAQ (reference sequence). The assay was immunoSEQ multiplex PCR, and TCRdb's table has in-frame clones only and misses some. The sample includes tens of thousands of clones, less than 90% of them seen just once. This chain joins TRBV7-9 and TRBJ2-7, with D tentatively TRBD1 or TRBD2 (5 bases each). Sequencing was performed on CD4+ or CD8+ T cells sorted from blood, taken in a trial of the OX40 agonist ivuxolimab. The TCR comes from an adult with an advanced solid tumor such as melanoma, head and neck, liver or kidney cancer. The CDR3: CASSLAGALGLSSYEQYF. The CDR3 DNA follows: TGTGCCAGCAGCTTAGCCGGGGCCCTAGGTCTAAGCTCCTACGAGCAGTACTTC.